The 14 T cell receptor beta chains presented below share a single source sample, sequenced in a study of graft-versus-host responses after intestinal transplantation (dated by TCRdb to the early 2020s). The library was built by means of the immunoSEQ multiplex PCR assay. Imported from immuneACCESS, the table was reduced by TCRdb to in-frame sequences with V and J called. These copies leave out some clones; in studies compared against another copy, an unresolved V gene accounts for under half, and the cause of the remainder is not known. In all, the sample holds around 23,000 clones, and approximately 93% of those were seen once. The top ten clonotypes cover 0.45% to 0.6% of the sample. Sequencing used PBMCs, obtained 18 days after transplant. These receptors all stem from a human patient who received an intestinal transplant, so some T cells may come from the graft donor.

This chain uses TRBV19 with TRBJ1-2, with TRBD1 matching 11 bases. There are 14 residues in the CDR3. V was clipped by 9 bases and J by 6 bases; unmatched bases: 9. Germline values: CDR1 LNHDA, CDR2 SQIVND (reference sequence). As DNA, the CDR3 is TGTGCCAGCAGAACGGACAGGGGGCGGCATGGCTACACCTTC. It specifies CASRTDRGRHGYTF.

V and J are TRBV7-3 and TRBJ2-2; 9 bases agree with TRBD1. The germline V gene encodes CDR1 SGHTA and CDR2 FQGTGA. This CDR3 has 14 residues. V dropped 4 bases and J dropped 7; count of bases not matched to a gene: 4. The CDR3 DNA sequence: TGTGCCAGCAGCTCGGGACAGGGCATCGGGGAGCTGTTTTTT. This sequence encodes CASSSGQGIGELFF. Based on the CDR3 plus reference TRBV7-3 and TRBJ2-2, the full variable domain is GAGVSQTPSNKVTEKGKYVELRCDPISGHTALYWYRQSLGQGPEFLIYFQGTGAADDSGLPNDRFFAVRPEGSVSTLKIQRTERGDSAVYLCASSSGQGIGELFFGEGSRLTVL.

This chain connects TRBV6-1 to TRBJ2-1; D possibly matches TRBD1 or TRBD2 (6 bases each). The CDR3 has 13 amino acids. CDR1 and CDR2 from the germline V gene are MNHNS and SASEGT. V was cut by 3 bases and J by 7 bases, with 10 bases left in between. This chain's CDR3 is CASSDPGANEQFF. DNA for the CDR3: TGTGCCAGCAGTGACCCGGGGGCGAATGAGCAGTTCTTC.

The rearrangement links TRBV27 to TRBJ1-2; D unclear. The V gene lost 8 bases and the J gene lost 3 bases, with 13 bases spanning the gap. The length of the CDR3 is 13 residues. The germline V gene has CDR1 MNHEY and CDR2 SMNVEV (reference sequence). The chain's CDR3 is CASCTSLDYGYTF. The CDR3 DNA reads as TGTGCCAGCTGCACTAGTCTGGACTATGGCTACACCTTC.

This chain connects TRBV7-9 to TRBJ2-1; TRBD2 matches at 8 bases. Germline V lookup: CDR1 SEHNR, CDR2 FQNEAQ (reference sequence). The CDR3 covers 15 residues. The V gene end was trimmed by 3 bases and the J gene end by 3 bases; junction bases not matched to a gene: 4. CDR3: CASSFGGGHYNEQFF. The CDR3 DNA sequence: TGTGCCAGCAGCTTCGGGGGGGGCCACTACAATGAGCAGTTCTTC.

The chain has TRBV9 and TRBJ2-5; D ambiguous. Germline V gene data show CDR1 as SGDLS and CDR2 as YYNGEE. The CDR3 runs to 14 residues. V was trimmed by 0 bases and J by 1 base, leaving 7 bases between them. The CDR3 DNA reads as TGTGCCAGCAGCGTAGGCAGGTTCCAAGAGACCCAGTACTTC. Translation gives CASSVGRFQETQYF.

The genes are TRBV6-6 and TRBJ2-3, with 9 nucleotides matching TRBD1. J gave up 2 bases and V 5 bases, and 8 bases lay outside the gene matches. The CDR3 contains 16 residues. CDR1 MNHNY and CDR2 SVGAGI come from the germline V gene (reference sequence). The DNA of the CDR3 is TGTGCCAGCAGTAAAACCCGGGACAGGGTCACAGATACGCAGTATTTT. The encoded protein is CASSKTRDRVTDTQYF.

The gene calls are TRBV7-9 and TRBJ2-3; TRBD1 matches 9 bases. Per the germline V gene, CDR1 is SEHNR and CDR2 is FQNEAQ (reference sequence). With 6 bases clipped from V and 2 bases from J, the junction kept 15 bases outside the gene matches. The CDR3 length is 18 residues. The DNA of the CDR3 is TGTGCCAGCAGTCCACGAGACAGGGGGGGCGGGGCCACAGATACGCAGTATTTT. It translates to CASSPRDRGGGATDTQYF.

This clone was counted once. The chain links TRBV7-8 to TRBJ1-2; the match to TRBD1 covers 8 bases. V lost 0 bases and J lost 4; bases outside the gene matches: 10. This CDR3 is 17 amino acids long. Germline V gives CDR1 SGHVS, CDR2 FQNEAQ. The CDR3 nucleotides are TGTGCCAGCAGCTTAGCGAGAACGGACAGGGTCGGCTATGGCTACACCTTC. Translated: CASSLARTDRVGYGYTF.

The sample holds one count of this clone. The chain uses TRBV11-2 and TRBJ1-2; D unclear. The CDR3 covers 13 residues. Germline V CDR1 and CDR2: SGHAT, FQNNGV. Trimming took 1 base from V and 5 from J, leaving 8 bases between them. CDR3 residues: CASSLGPAYGYTF. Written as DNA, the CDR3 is TGTGCCAGCAGCTTAGGGCCCGCGTATGGCTACACCTTC.

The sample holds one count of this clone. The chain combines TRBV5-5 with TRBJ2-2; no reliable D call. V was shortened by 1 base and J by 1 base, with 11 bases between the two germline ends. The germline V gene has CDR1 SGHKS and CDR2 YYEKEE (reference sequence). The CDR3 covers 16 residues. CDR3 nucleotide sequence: TGTGCCAGCAGCTTGAATCAGCCAGGGAACACCGGGGAGCTGTTTTTT. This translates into CASSLNQPGNTGELFF.

CDR3 in amino acids: CASRGPEIGTELETQYF. Written as DNA, the CDR3 is TGCGCCAGCAGAGGGCCCGAAATCGGGACAGAGCTAGAGACCCAGTACTTC. The chain carries TRBV5-1 and TRBJ2-5; 7 nucleotides agree with TRBD1. Germline trimming cut 5 bases from V and 4 bases from J; bases unmatched to any gene: 17. Germline lookup yields CDR1 SGHRS and CDR2 YFSETQ. The CDR3 spans 17 residues.

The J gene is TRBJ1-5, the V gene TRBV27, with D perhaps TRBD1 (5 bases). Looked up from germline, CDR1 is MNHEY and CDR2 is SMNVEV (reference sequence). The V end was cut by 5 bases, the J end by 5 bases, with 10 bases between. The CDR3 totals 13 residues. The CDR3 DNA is TGTGCCAGCAGTAGGGGACCTGATCAGCCCCAGCATTTT. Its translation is CASSRGPDQPQHF.

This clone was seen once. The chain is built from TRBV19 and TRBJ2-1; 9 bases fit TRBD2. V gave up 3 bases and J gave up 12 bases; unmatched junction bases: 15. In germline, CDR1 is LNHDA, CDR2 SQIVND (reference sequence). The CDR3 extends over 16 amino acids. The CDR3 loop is CASSIGRKAGGTGQFF. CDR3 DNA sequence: TGTGCCAGTAGTATCGGCCGAAAAGCGGGGGGCACGGGGCAGTTCTTC. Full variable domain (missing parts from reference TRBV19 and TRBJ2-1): DGGITQSPKYLFRKEGQNVTLSCEQNLNHDAMYWYRQDPGQGLRLIYYSQIVNDFQKGDIAEGYSVSREKKESFPLTVTSAQKNPTAFYLCASSIGRKAGGTGQFFGPGTRLTVL.